A single sample gave rise to the 8 T cell receptor beta chains below, sequenced in a study of blood T cells in healthy people across ages. Then a second PCR, running roughly 7 to 11 cycles, was carried out with a sample-barcoded 5' primer and a J-beta primer mix. From the 5' RACE reads, TCRdb called clonotypes with MiXCR, one entry per CDR3 protein. The sample includes about 800,000 distinct CDR3 sequences, about 25% of them seen just once. This same sample was also part of a study on T cells of mothers and their children.

The specimen was blood. The receptors were sampled from a boy between 10 and 17 years old in good health.

The V gene is TRBV29-1, the J gene TRBJ2-1; D possibly uses TRBD1 or TRBD2 (5 bases each). The length of the CDR3 is 14 residues. The germline gives CDR1 SQVTM, CDR2 ANQGSEA. The germline V and J ends were trimmed by 2 bases and 9 bases, with 17 bases remaining between them. The DNA for the CDR3 is TGCAGCGTTGAAACCCGGGACGCCAACGGTGAGCAGTTCTTC. This codes for CSVETRDANGEQFF.

V is TRBV7-3 and J is TRBJ2-5; the D gene is possibly TRBD2 (6 bases). The tail of the sequence fits TRBJ2-1 better, so the J call may be wrong. This CDR3 region has 15 residues. Per the germline V gene, CDR1 is SGHTA and CDR2 is FQGTGA. As DNA, the CDR3 is TGTGCCAGCAGCACTAGCTATTCCCCCTACAATGAGCAGTTCTTC. It codes for CASSTSYSPYNEQFF.

The chain has TRBV30 and TRBJ1-2, with D maybe TRBD1 (6 bases). Looked up from germline, CDR1 is GTSNPN and CDR2 is SVGIG (reference sequence). V was clipped by 4 bases and J by 4 bases, with 19 bases between them. This CDR3 contains 15 residues. The CDR3 region is CAWNLIQGHGYGYTF. Written as DNA, the CDR3 is TGTGCCTGGAATCTAATCCAGGGGCATGGCTATGGCTACACCTTC.

The J gene is TRBJ1-1, the V gene TRBV5-1; TRBD1 might be the D (6 bases). Germline V lookup: CDR1 SGHRS, CDR2 YFSETQ. The CDR3 is 16 residues long. Trimming pared 0 bases from V and 5 bases from J, leaving 17 bases between. CDR3 protein: CASSLDGQGTRTEAFF. The DNA of the CDR3 is TGCGCCAGCAGCTTGGACGGGCAGGGGACGAGGACTGAAGCTTTCTTT.

A few counts support this clonotype. The rearrangement links TRBV28 to TRBJ2-7; the D is unclear. V was clipped by 3 bases and J by 1 base, with 10 bases between them. CDR1 MDHEN and CDR2 SYDVKM come from the germline V gene. The CDR3 runs 14 residues. For the CDR3, the DNA is TGTGCCAGCAGTTTCATCACAAAATCCTACGAGCAGTACTTC. Translating gives CASSFITKSYEQYF.

This chain uses TRBV6-5 with TRBJ2-1; TRBD2 matches at 12 bases. The J segment lost 7 bases and the V segment lost 8 bases, leaving 9 bases of the junction unmatched. The length of the CDR3 is 15 residues. CDR1 is MNHEY, CDR2 SVGAGI, per germline. The CDR3 reads CASGILAGGGNEQFF. The CDR3, as DNA: TGTGCCAGCGGGATACTAGCGGGAGGCGGGAATGAGCAGTTCTTC.

In its sample, this clonotype was seen a few times. For the CDR3, the DNA is TGTGCCAGCAGCTACACCGGCCGGGACAGGGGACGAGAGACCCAGTACTTC. Its protein is CASSYTGRDRGRETQYF. This chain connects TRBV7-2 to TRBJ2-5; 10 bases agree with TRBD1. There are 17 residues in the CDR3. Germline V gene data show CDR1 as SGHTA and CDR2 as FQGNSA. Losses at the gene ends were 4 bases for V and 4 bases for J; bases not matched to a gene: 12.

This clonotype appeared many times. Mismatch with germline at one junction end may stem from a read error. The gene calls are TRBV5-1 and TRBJ2-5, with TRBD1 matching over 8 bases. CDR3 size: 13 residues. Germline V gene sequence: CDR1 SGHRS, CDR2 YFSETQ. The CDR3 nucleotides read TGTGCCAGCAGCTTGACAGGGGTAGAGACCCAGTACTTC. It is translated as CASSLTGVETQYF.